Listed below are T cell receptor beta chains from one sample, sequenced in a study of T cell repertoires and leukemia-associated antigens. TCRdb analysed the 5' RACE reads with MiXCR anew, one entry per CDR3 protein. The table has 11,000 or so distinct CDR3 sequences, about 41% seen once. For these TCRs, the target antigens are not known. The sequenced material came from CD3+ T cells sorted from blood and cultured. The receptors derive from a female donor in good health. Both conserved end residues are part of each CDR3. Fields, in order: V gene, J gene, D gene, clone size, CDR3 DNA, CDR3 protein. The D gene is left open where the match is weak. Clone size is not always given. Where it is, it says once, few, many or a class for expanded clones.

>TRBV5-1|TRBJ1-2|-|medium-sized
TGCGCCAGCAGCTTGGATAAATACTATGGCTACACCTTC
CASSLDKYYGYTF
>TRBV28|TRBJ2-1|-|-
TGTGCCAGCAGGCTCGGCGGGGCCGGTGGGCGGACCGACTACAATGAGCAGTTCTTC
CASRLGGAGGRTDYNEQFF
>TRBV5-1|TRBJ2-1|-|-
TGCGCCAGCAGCTTGGGCCTGTACAATGAGCAGTTCTTC
CASSLGLYNEQFF
>TRBV28|TRBJ2-7|-|few
TGTGCCAGCAGCCAGGCCCCATACGAGCAGTACTTC
CASSQAPYEQYF
>TRBV4-3|TRBJ2-2|TRBD1|-
TGCGCCTGCAGCCAAGATCTGGGCAGGGGGTCCGGGGAGCTGTTTTTT
CACSQDLGRGSGELFF
>TRBV12-3/TRBV12-4|TRBJ2-6|-|few
TGTGCCAGCAGTTTGGGGGCAGCTGGGGCCAACGTCCTGACTTTC
CASSLGAAGANVLTF
>TRBV4-1|TRBJ2-2|-|once
TGCGCCAGCAGCCCGACAGGACTTAACACCGGGGAGCTGTTTTTT
CASSPTGLNTGELFF
>TRBV20-1|TRBJ2-1|TRBD2|few
TGCAGTGTTGTTAGCGGGACCGTCTACAATGAGCAGTTCTTC
CSVVSGTVYNEQFF
>TRBV4-1|TRBJ2-5|-|few
TGCGCCAGCAGCCAATGGAGGGGGGAGACCCAGTACTTC
CASSQWRGETQYF
>TRBV5-1|TRBJ2-5|TRBD2|few
TGCGCCAGCAGCCCGACTGACCTCAGGACTAGCGGGAGGCTTGCGACCCAGTACTTC
CASSPTDLRTSGRLATQYF
>TRBV4-2|TRBJ2-7|-|-
TGTGCCAGCAGCCCTAACCAGCGGGCGGCCTACGAGCAGTACTTC
CASSPNQRAAYEQYF
>TRBV25-1|TRBJ2-7|TRBD1|medium-sized
TGTGCCAGCAGTCCCCTGGACAGGCCCTACGAGCAGTACTTC
CASSPLDRPYEQYF
>TRBV20-1|TRBJ2-1|TRBD2|few
TGCAGTGCTAGAACGGCTAGCGGGAACCCCGTACAGTTCTTC
CSARTASGNPVQFF
>TRBV29-1|TRBJ1-2|-|medium-sized
TGCAGCGCTCGCACGGGGGACCGTTCGGGTGGCTACACCTTC
CSARTGDRSGGYTF
>TRBV20-1|TRBJ1-1|-|many
TGCAGTGCTAGAGACAGGGGCAGGACTGAAGCTTTCTTT
CSARDRGRTEAFF
>TRBV7-2|TRBJ2-7|TRBD2|-
TGTGCCAGCAGCTCACGCTCGACTAGCGGCTCGGGAGTTTCCTACGAGCAGTACTTC
CASSSRSTSGSGVSYEQYF
>TRBV6-5|TRBJ2-3|-|-
TGTGCCAGCGGCCCCTCGATGGGAGATACGCAGTATTTT
CASGPSMGDTQYF
>TRBV12-3/TRBV12-4|TRBJ1-1|TRBD1|medium-sized
TGTGCCAGCAGTCCGTCGGGACAGGAGAACACTGAAGCTTTCTTT
CASSPSGQENTEAFF
>TRBV4-1|TRBJ1-3|-|-
TGCGCCAGCAGCGAACGCCTCTCTGGAAACACCATATATTTT
CASSERLSGNTIYF
>TRBV29-1|TRBJ2-3|-|many
TGCAGCGTTCCGGGTCCCTGGGTGGATACGCAGTATTTT
CSVPGPWVDTQYF
>TRBV6-1|TRBJ2-7|-|-
TGTGCCACGGAACACACTGGACCGTACGAGCAGTACTTC
CATEHTGPYEQYF
>TRBV4-1|TRBJ1-1|-|-
TGCGCCAGCAGCCAAGGAATAGTGAACACTGAAGCTTTCTTT
CASSQGIVNTEAFF
>TRBV20-1|TRBJ2-3|TRBD2|many
TGCAGTGCTAGTCGGCTAGCGGGGACCGGAATCACAGATACGCAGTATTTT
CSASRLAGTGITDTQYF
>TRBV19|TRBJ1-1|-|many
TGTGCCAGTAGTAGTCGGGAGGCAGCTTTCTTT
CASSSREAAFF
>TRBV7-2|TRBJ2-1|TRBD2|-
TGTGCCAGCAGCCTCGGGACTAGCGGGAGCAATGAGCAGTTCTTC
CASSLGTSGSNEQFF
>TRBV7-2|TRBJ2-7|TRBD2|-
TGTGCCAGCAGCCCCAGCGGACTAGCCTACGAGCAGTGCTTC
CASSPSGLAYEQCF
>TRBV6-5|TRBJ2-3|-|-
TGTGCCAGCAGTTACGGAGACGGAGCGCCCGATACGCAGTATTTT
CASSYGDGAPDTQYF
>TRBV5-1|TRBJ2-3|-|-
TGCGCCAGCAGCCATCGGACCGGAACAGATACGCGGTATTTT
CASSHRTGTDTRYF
>TRBV24-1|TRBJ2-1|TRBD1|-
TGTGCCACCAGTGATTACGAAGACAGGGGAGCAGGTGAGCAGTTCTTC
CATSDYEDRGAGEQFF
>TRBV11-2|TRBJ2-7|-|few
TGTGCCAGCAGCTTAGGAGGCTCTAAGTACGAGCAGTACTTC
CASSLGGSKYEQYF
>TRBV10-3|TRBJ1-1|-|medium-sized
TGTGCCATCAGTGACAAGCCGACCTGGAACACTGAAGCTTTCTTT
CAISDKPTWNTEAFF
>TRBV5-6|TRBJ2-2|-|-
TGCGCCAGCAGCTTGGGGCTGGGAATCACCGGGGGGCTGTTTTTT
CASSLGLGITGGLFF
>TRBV20-1|TRBJ2-7|-|-
TGCAGTGCTGGAAAAGGACTACCCCCTCACGAGCAGTACTTC
CSAGKGLPPHEQYF
>TRBV20-1|TRBJ2-3|TRBD1|-
TGCAGTGCTCCCACTTACGAGGGACAGGGGCCAGATACGCAGTATTTT
CSAPTYEGQGPDTQYF
>TRBV5-1|TRBJ1-1|TRBD1|-
TGCGCCAGCAGCTTGTCAGGGGGCGGGCACACTGAAGCTTTCTTT
CASSLSGGGHTEAFF
>TRBV4-2|TRBJ2-7|TRBD2|medium-sized
TGTGCCAGCAGCCAAGGCCTGCCCGGACTAGCCTCCTACGAGCAGTACTTC
CASSQGLPGLASYEQYF